This T cell receptor (beta chain) was recorded in a study of neoadjuvant anti-PD-1 for oral cavity cancer. Whole-study results and caveats: Higher pretreatment Treg/Th17 ratios tracked higher pretreatment blood clonality.

Sequencing was performed with immunoSEQ multiplex PCR; in TCRdb, only in-frame clones are kept and a portion is missing. Altogether about 14,000 clones are present, 55% to 65% being singletons, with the ten largest covering about 2.9%. As to this clone: Antigen: not known.

Patients had newly diagnosed, untreated stage II-IVA oral cavity squamous cell carcinoma. This receptor was taken from a person aged 40 to 85 with oral cavity squamous cell carcinoma. The sample was PBMCs, taken before nivolumab (anti-PD-1) treatment.

As DNA, the CDR3 is TGTGCCAGCAGCTTAGCCCCAGGGAGACTCACTGAAGCTTTCTTT. Amino acid sequence: CASSLAPGRLTEAFF. The chain recombines TRBV13 with TRBJ1-1; D is possibly TRBD1 (5 bases). Per the germline V gene, CDR1 is PRHDT and CDR2 is FYEKMQ (reference sequence). V lost 1 base, J lost 4 bases, and 13 bases lay in between. The CDR3 runs 15 residues.